One T cell receptor beta chain is described in this entry. In the source study's methods: From reference gene primer amplification, estimates of nucleated cell counts were derived. Repertoires were generated with immunoSEQ multiplex PCR, while TCRdb's copy carries only in-frame clones and drops some. V and J calls plus clone size are reproduced from that table; the DNA served to infer D and trimming. Among hundreds of thousands of clones listed, about 70% were seen once. Germline V gives CDR1 ENHRY, CDR2 SYGVKD. V shed 3 bases and J shed 2 bases, with 13 bases lying between them. CDR3 length: 15 residues. This specimen belongs to a study of blood T cell repertoires in COVID-19. Study information: From the United States, Italy and Spain came samples of acute and convalescent COVID-19. Sources were T cells, B-cell-depleted T cells, or PBMCs; the material itself was cDNA or gDNA.

The V gene is TRBV10-3, the J gene TRBJ1-2, with a tentative D call TRBD1 (5 bases). The material sequenced was peripheral blood. The origin of this receptor is an elderly woman with acute or convalescent COVID-19. CDR3 sequence: CAISDGGRANYGYTF. The CDR3 nucleotides read TGTGCCATCAGTGATGGGGGGAGGGCGAACTATGGCTACACCTTC.